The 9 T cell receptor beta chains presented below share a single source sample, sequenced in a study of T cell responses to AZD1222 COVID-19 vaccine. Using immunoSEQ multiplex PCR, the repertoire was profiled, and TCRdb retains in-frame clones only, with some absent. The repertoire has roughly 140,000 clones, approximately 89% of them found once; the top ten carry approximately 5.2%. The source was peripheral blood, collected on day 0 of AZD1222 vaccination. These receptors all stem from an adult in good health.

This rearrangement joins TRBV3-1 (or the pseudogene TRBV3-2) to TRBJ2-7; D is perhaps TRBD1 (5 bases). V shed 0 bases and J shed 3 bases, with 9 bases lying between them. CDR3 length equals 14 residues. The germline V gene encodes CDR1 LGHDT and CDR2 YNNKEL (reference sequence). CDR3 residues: CASSQEGAFYEQYF. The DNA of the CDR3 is TGTGCCAGCAGCCAAGAAGGGGCCTTCTACGAGCAGTACTTC.

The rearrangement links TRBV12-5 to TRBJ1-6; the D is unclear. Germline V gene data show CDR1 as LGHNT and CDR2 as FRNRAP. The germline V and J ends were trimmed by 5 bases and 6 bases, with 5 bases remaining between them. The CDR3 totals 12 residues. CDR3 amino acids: CASGKGNSPLHF. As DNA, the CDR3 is TGTGCTAGTGGTAAAGGTAATTCACCCCTCCACTTT. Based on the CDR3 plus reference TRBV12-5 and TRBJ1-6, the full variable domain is DARVTQTPRHKVTEMGQEVTMRCQPILGHNTVFWYRQTMMQGLELLAYFRNRAPLDDSGMPKDRFSAEMPDATLATLKIQPSEPRDSAVYFCASGKGNSPLHFGNGTRLTVT.

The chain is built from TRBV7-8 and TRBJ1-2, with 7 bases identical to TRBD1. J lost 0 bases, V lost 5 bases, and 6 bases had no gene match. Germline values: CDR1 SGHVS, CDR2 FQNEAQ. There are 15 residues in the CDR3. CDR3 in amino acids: CASSPRDSTNYGYTF. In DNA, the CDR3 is TGTGCCAGCAGCCCCCGGGACAGTACTAACTATGGCTACACCTTC.

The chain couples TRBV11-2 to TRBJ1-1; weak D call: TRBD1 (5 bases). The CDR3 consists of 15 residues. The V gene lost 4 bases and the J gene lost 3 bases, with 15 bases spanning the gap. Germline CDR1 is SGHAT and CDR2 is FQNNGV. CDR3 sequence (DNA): TGTGCCAGCAGCTCGCGGGGGGTACGAGACACTGAAGCTTTCTTT. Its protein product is CASSSRGVRDTEAFF. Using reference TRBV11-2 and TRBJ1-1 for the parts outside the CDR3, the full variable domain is EAGVAQSPRYKIIEKRQSVAFWCNPISGHATLYWYQQILGQGPKLLIQFQNNGVVDDSQLPKDRFSAERLKGVDSTLKIQPAKLEDSAVYLCASSSRGVRDTEAFFGQGTRLTVV.

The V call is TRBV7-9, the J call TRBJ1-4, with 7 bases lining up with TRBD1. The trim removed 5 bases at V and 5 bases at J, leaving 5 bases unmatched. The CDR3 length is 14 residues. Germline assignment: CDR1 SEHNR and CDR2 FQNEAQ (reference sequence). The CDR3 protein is CASSLGTANEKLFF. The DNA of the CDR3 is TGTGCCAGCAGCCTAGGGACAGCGAATGAAAAACTGTTTTTT.

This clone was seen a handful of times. In DNA form, the CDR3 reads TGTGCCAGCAGCCATCCGGGAGGGGCCCTCCCCCCGTATGGCTACACCTTC. Translation: CASSHPGGALPPYGYTF. The J gene is TRBJ1-2, the V gene TRBV5-4; possible D gene TRBD1, 5 bases. V was cut by 4 bases and J by 5 bases, with 24 bases left in between. The CDR3 totals 17 residues. CDR1 is SGHNT and CDR2 is YYREEE in the germline V gene (reference sequence).

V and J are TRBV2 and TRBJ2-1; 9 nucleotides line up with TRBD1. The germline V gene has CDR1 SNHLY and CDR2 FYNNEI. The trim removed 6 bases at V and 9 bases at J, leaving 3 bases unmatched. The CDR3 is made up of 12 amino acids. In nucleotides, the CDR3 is TGTGCCAGCAGGACAGGGGGAGCTGAGCAGTTCTTC. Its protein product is CASRTGGAEQFF.

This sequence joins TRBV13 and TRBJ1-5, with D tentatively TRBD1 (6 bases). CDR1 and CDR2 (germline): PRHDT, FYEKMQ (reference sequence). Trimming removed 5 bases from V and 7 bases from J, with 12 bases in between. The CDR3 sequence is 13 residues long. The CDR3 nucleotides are TGTGCCAGCAGCACACAGGGTGGCCAGCCCCAGCATTTT. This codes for CASSTQGGQPQHF.

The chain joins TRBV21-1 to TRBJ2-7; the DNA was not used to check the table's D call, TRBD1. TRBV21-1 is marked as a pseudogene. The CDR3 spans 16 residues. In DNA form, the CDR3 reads TGTGCCAGCAGCAAAGTGGCCCCGGCCAGGGGGATCGAGCAGTACTTC. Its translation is CASSKVAPARGIEQYF.